A selection of T cell receptor beta chains follows, all from one sample in a study of CD8 T cells in Susac syndrome. TCRdb independently ran MiXCR on the immunoSEQ multiplex PCR reads; one entry per CDR3 protein. In the table there are a few hundred thousand distinct CDR3 sequences, 89% of which are singletons. Sequencing was carried out using CD8+ T cells from PBMCs. These receptor sequences come from a human donor with multiple sclerosis. The CDR3 runs from the conserved cysteine through the conserved F or W. Fields, in order: clone size, J gene, D gene, V gene, CDR3 protein, CDR3 DNA. D genes are given only for firm matches. Clone size, where shown, is once, few, many, or a class for clones that have expanded.

>.|TRBJ2-7|TRBD2|TRBV3-1
CASSQEGSSSGSYEQYF
TGTGCCAGCAGCCAAGAAGGTTCGTCTAGCGGGAGCTACGAGCAGTACTTC
>.|TRBJ2-2|.|TRBV19
CASSIYSKTGELFF
TGTGCCAGTAGTATTTACTCTAAAACCGGGGAGCTGTTTTTT
>once|TRBJ1-2|.|TRBV19
CASTPGPPTGYGYTF
TGTGCCAGTACCCCCGGCCCCCCGACGGGCTATGGCTACACCTTC
>.|TRBJ2-2|TRBD1|TRBV30
CAWMGATGEYTGELFF
TGTGCCTGGATGGGGGCGACAGGGGAATACACCGGGGAGCTGTTTTTT
>.|TRBJ2-1|.|TRBV29-1
CSVNTGTTNYNEQFF
TGCAGCGTTAACACCGGGACCACAAACTACAATGAGCAGTTCTTC
>.|TRBJ1-1|.|TRBV7-9
CASSLAGSANTEAFF
TGTGCCAGCAGCTTAGCGGGGTCGGCGAACACTGAAGCTTTCTTT
>.|TRBJ2-7|TRBD2|TRBV28
CAISATSGGWEQYF
TGTGCCATCTCGGCGACTAGCGGGGGATGGGAGCAGTACTTC
>.|TRBJ1-4|.|TRBV20-1
CSARVAGTTNEKLFF
TGCAGTGCTAGAGTGGCCGGAACAACTAATGAAAAACTGTTTTTT
>.|TRBJ2-1|.|TRBV29-1
CSARDGGLNEQFF
TGCAGCGCCCGAGACGGGGGTCTCAATGAGCAGTTCTTC
>.|TRBJ2-1|.|TRBV4-2
CASSQEGGSAYNEQFF
TGTGCCAGCAGCCAAGAAGGGGGGTCGGCCTACAATGAGCAGTTCTTC
>.|TRBJ1-3|.|TRBV2
CASTPLGGGNTIYF
TGTGCCAGCACCCCCCTGGGCGGTGGAAACACCATATATTTT
>.|TRBJ2-1|TRBD1|TRBV6-2/TRBV6-3
CASSYDIDASGTEDYNEQFF
TGTGCCAGCAGTTACGATATCGACGCTTCCGGGACAGAGGACTACAATGAGCAGTTCTTC
>.|TRBJ1-2|.|TRBV20-1
CSASALGDYGYTF
TGCAGTGCTAGCGCCCTCGGGGACTATGGCTACACCTTC
>.|TRBJ1-6|.|TRBV5-5
CASSATDINSPLHF
TGTGCCAGCAGCGCGACAGACATTAATTCACCCCTCCACTTT
>.|TRBJ1-4|TRBD1|TRBV11-2
CASSSWTGDEKLFF
TGTGCCAGCAGCTCTTGGACAGGTGATGAAAAACTGTTTTTT
>.|TRBJ2-1|TRBD2|TRBV10-3
CAISDGGSDGEQFF
TGTGCCATCAGTGATGGCGGGAGCGACGGTGAGCAGTTCTTC
>.|TRBJ1-1|TRBD1|TRBV29-1
CSVTTGLATEAFF
TGCAGCGTCACGACAGGGTTGGCCACTGAAGCTTTCTTT
>.|TRBJ1-1|TRBD1|TRBV7-6
CASSLAPGTGRENTEAFF
TGTGCCAGCAGCTTAGCCCCCGGGACAGGGAGGGAGAACACTGAAGCTTTCTTT
>.|TRBJ2-7|.|TRBV4-1
CASSQGRGDYEQYF
TGCGCCAGCAGCCAAGGCCGGGGCGACTACGAGCAGTACTTC
>.|TRBJ2-7|TRBD2|TRBV12-3/TRBV12-4
CASSSWFGLAGALWDEQYF
TGTGCCAGCAGTTCTTGGTTTGGGCTAGCGGGAGCGTTGTGGGACGAGCAGTACTTC
>.|TRBJ2-5|.|TRBV16
CASSQWGQYPYQETQYF
TGTGCCAGCAGCCAATGGGGGCAGTATCCCTATCAAGAGACCCAGTACTTC
>.|TRBJ2-5|TRBD2|TRBV11-2
CASSLGSGGWETQYF
TGTGCCAGCAGCTTAGGTAGCGGGGGGTGGGAGACCCAGTACTTC
>.|TRBJ1-2|.|TRBV30
CAWSVPHGYTF
TGTGCCTGGAGTGTCCCGCATGGCTACACCTTC
>.|TRBJ2-2|TRBD2|TRBV27
CASSGTRNTGELFF
TGTGCCAGCTCCGGGACTAGAAACACCGGGGAGCTGTTTTTT
>.|TRBJ2-1|.|TRBV3-1
CASSQDEVLPYNEQFF
TGTGCCAGCAGCCAAGATGAAGTCCTCCCCTACAATGAGCAGTTCTTC
>once|TRBJ1-1|.|TRBV9
CASSVESRLNTEAFF
TGTGCCAGCAGCGTAGAAAGTCGGCTCAACACTGAAGCTTTCTTT
>.|TRBJ1-2|.|TRBV20-1
CSALWGDYYGYTF
TGCAGCGCCCTATGGGGAGACTACTATGGCTACACCTTC
>.|TRBJ1-2|.|TRBV2
CASSGQGGRYTF
TGTGCCAGCAGTGGGCAGGGTGGACGCTACACCTTC
>.|TRBJ1-1|TRBD1|TRBV30
CAWGDSGMNTEAFF
TGTGCCTGGGGGGACAGTGGCATGAACACTGAAGCTTTCTTT
>.|TRBJ1-4|.|TRBV4-3
CASSQDYRRTAATNEKLFF
TGCGCCAGCAGCCAAGATTATCGCCGGACGGCTGCAACTAATGAAAAACTGTTTTTT
>.|TRBJ2-7|.|TRBV14
CASSQVPVGAPLEQYF
TGTGCCAGCAGCCAAGTCCCAGTGGGCGCACCCCTCGAGCAGTACTTC
>.|TRBJ2-1|TRBD2|TRBV7-9
CASSSHVGTSGYNEQFF
TGTGCCAGCAGTTCGCACGTTGGGACTAGCGGATACAATGAGCAGTTCTTC
>.|TRBJ2-4|.|TRBV5-1
CASSLVAGLNGNIQYF
TGCGCCAGCAGCTTGGTTGCAGGCCTGAATGGAAACATTCAGTACTTC
>.|TRBJ2-6|TRBD2|TRBV4-2
CASSPGTTGANVLTF
TGTGCCAGCAGCCCAGGGACTACTGGGGCCAACGTCCTGACTTTC
>.|TRBJ2-2|.|TRBV29-1
CSVEEGEVKQAGELFF
TGCAGCGTTGAAGAAGGGGAAGTGAAGCAAGCCGGGGAGCTGTTTTTT
>.|TRBJ2-7|TRBD2|TRBV15
CATSGTSGRIGEQYF
TGTGCCACCAGCGGTACTAGCGGGAGAATTGGCGAGCAGTACTTC
>.|TRBJ2-1|.|TRBV7-2
CASSLAHSAYNEQFF
TGTGCCAGCAGCTTAGCCCATAGCGCCTACAATGAGCAGTTCTTC